This TCR beta chain comes out of a study of T cell repertoires in cytomegalovirus infection. For the study at large: The authors relied on CMV epitopes, both recently identified HLA-C-restricted and well-studied HLA-B-restricted. Public TCR beta signatures provided an indication of both CMV infection and a matching HLA type.

General study findings and limits: HLA-C-restricted CMV clonotypes gave the most frequent clonotype in two of eight donors.

TCRdb independently ran MiXCR on the reads; one entry per CDR3 protein. This table holds around 750,000 distinct CDR3 sequences, about 31% found once. In regard to this clonotype: Its antigen is unknown.

Germline V CDR1 and CDR2: MNHEY, SVGAGI. This CDR3 spans 14 amino acids. V was cut by 1 base and J by 2 bases, with 8 bases left in between. The clonotype comes from a human donor in good health (CMV status not recorded). Some clones in this sample may be carry-over from other donors' samples. The chain recombines TRBV6-5 with TRBJ2-5; a possible D gene is TRBD1 (5 bases). The sample consisted of cultured CD8+ T cells from PBMCs, taken from culture after CMV antigen stimulation. The CDR3 spells CASSYYRQQETQYF. The CDR3 nucleotides read TGTGCCAGCAGTTACTACCGACAGCAAGAGACCCAGTACTTC.